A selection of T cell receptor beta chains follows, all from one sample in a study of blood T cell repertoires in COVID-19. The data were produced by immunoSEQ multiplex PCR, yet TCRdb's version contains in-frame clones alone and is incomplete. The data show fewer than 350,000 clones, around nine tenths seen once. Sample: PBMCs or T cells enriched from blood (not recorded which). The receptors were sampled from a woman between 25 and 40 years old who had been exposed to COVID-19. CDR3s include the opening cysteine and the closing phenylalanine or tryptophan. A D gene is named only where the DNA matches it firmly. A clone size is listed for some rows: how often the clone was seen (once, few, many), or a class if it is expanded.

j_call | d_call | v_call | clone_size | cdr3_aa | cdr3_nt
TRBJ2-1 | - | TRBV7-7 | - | CASSLAGAGSRSFNNEQFF | TGTGCCAGCAGCTTAGCGGGCGCGGGGTCCCGATCTTTTAACAATGAGCAGTTCTTC
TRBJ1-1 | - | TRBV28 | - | CASSWGVGGTEAFF | TGTGCCAGCAGTTGGGGGGTAGGAGGGACTGAAGCTTTCTTT
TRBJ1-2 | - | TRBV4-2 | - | CASSPIGGDNYGYTF | TGTGCCAGCAGCCCTATCGGGGGGGATAACTATGGCTACACCTTC
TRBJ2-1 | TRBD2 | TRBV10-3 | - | CAISDPGLANYNEQFF | TGTGCCATCAGTGACCCGGGACTAGCAAACTACAATGAGCAGTTCTTC
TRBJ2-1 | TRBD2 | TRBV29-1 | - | CSGGGSGGGSYNEQFF | TGCAGCGGTGGCGGGAGTGGCGGCGGCTCCTACAATGAGCAGTTCTTC
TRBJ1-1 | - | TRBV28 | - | CASGWDTDTEAFF | TGTGCCAGCGGGTGGGACACCGACACTGAAGCTTTCTTT
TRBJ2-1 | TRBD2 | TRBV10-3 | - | CAISEGLAEFNEQFF | TGTGCCATCAGTGAGGGACTAGCGGAGTTCAATGAGCAGTTCTTC
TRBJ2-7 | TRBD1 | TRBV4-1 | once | CASSQPIRDRDNEQYF | TGCGCCAGCAGCCAGCCTATCCGGGACAGGGACAACGAGCAGTACTTC
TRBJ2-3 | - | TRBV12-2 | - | CASRQRTGKISSTDTQYF | TGTGCAAGTCGCCAAAGGACAGGAAAAATTTCTAGCACAGATACGCAGTATTTT
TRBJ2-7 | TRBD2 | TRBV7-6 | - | CASSLPRGGSYEQYF | TGTGCCAGCAGCTTACCACGGGGGGGCTCCTACGAGCAGTACTTC
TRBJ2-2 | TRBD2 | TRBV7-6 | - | CASSPRTSGRGITNTGELFF | TGTGCCAGCAGCCCTAGGACTAGCGGGAGGGGGATAACGAACACCGGGGAGCTGTTTTTT
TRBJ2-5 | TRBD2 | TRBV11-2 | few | CASTLGAGGQETQYF | TGTGCCAGCACCCTGGGGGCGGGAGGGCAAGAGACCCAGTACTTC
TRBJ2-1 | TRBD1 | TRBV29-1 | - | CSADRGYGDEQFF | TGCAGCGCAGACAGGGGCTATGGCGATGAGCAGTTCTTC
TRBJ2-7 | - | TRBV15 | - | CATSRDYRDGYEQYF | TGTGCCACCAGCAGAGATTACAGAGACGGATACGAGCAGTACTTC
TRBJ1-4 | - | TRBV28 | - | CASSSQGHKNEKLFF | TGTGCCAGCAGTTCCCAGGGTCACAAAAATGAAAAACTGTTTTTT
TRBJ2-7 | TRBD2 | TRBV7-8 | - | CASSPPGLAGAYEQYF | TGTGCCAGCAGCCCCCCGGGACTAGCGGGAGCTTACGAGCAGTACTTC
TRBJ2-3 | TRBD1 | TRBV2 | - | CASIPGQGIPDTQYF | TGTGCCAGCATACCGGGACAGGGGATCCCAGATACGCAGTATTTT
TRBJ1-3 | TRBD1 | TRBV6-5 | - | CASTSGGISGNTIYF | TGTGCCAGCACCTCAGGGGGCATCTCTGGAAACACCATATATTTT
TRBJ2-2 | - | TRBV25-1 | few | CASSEPGSLAGELFF | TGTGCCAGCAGTGAACCGGGATCCCTCGCCGGGGAGCTGTTTTTT
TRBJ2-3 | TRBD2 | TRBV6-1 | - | CASSDLLTSGRALADTQYF | TGTGCCAGCAGTGACCTGCTGACTAGCGGGAGGGCCTTAGCAGATACGCAGTATTTT
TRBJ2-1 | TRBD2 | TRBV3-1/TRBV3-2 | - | CASSQGGAVAGLAGDEQFF | TGTGCCAGCAGCCAAGGAGGGGCCGTAGCGGGACTAGCGGGAGATGAGCAGTTCTTC
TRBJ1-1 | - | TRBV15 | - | CATSRDQGLRGTEAFF | TGTGCCACCAGCAGAGATCAGGGGCTTCGGGGTACTGAAGCTTTCTTT
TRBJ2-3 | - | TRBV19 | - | CASSGQGGITDTQYF | TGTGCCAGTAGTGGTCAGGGAGGAATCACAGATACGCAGTATTTT
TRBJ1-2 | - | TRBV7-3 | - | CASSRNGDKSGYTF | TGTGCCAGCAGCCGCAATGGGGACAAGAGTGGCTACACCTTC
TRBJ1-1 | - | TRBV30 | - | CAWSMGHTEAFF | TGTGCCTGGAGCATGGGGCACACTGAAGCTTTCTTT
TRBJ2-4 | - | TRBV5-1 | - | CASSSQGAKNIQYF | TGCGCCAGCAGCTCCCAGGGGGCCAAAAACATTCAGTACTTC
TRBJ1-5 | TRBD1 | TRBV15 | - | CATSRGDRGGQPQHF | TGTGCCACCAGCAGAGGGGACAGGGGAGGTCAGCCCCAGCATTTT
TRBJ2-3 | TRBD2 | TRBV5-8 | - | CASGKGLAGGPGTDTQYF | TGTGCCAGCGGCAAGGGACTAGCGGGAGGGCCAGGCACAGATACGCAGTATTTT
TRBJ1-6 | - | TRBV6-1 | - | CASSEGTGGRGPLHF | TGTGCCAGCAGTGAAGGGACGGGGGGAAGAGGACCCCTCCACTTT
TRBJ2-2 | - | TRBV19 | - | CASSSAAGTPIHTGELFF | TGTGCCAGTAGCAGCGCGGCCGGGACTCCTATACACACCGGGGAGCTGTTTTTT
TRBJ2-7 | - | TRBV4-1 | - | CASSQEGGRYEQYF | TGCGCCAGCAGCCAAGAAGGAGGGAGGTACGAGCAGTACTTC
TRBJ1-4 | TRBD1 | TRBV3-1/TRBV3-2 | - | CASSQLTGGTGEKLFF | TGTGCCAGCAGCCAACTCACAGGGGGTACAGGGGAAAAACTGTTTTTT
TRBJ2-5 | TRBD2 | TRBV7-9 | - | CASSPVAGLETQYF | TGTGCCAGCAGCCCAGTAGCGGGGTTGGAGACCCAGTACTTC
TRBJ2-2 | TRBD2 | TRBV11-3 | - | CASSLSGSNTGELFF | TGTGCCAGCAGCCTTAGCGGGTCGAACACCGGGGAGCTGTTTTTT
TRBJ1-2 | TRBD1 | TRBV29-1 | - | CSVEDGADRLGYTF | TGCAGCGTTGAAGATGGGGCGGACAGGCTTGGCTACACCTTC